Sequencing of this T cell receptor (beta chain) was carried out in a study of shared clonotypes between healthy human individuals. Regarding this clone: What it recognizes is unknown.

Points from the study as a whole: The study found roughly 5.3% of naive CD4 clonotypes shared across four donors.

Sequencing was at deep level. TCRdb's table, derived via immunoSEQ multiplex PCR, lists solely in-frame clones and lacks some. The sample includes 2 million to 3 million clones, 93% seen only once; the top ten take approximately 0.36%. V gave up 6 bases and J gave up 3 bases, with 23 bases separating them. Germline V gives CDR1 SGHAT, CDR2 FQNNGV. The CDR3 sequence is 17 residues long. It was into CD45RA+ naive and CD45RA-negative memory subsets that the CD4+ cells were split. The rearrangement links TRBV11-2 to TRBJ1-2; TRBD1 is a possible D gene (5 bases). This sequence was found in a man in his late teens or twenties in good health. Some clones in this sample may be carry-over from other donors' samples. Sequencing was carried out using naive CD4+ T cells from PBMCs. The sample's subset: CD45RA+ positively selected. The CDR3, as DNA: TGTGCCAGCAGAGGCGTAAATTGGCACAGGAATTACTATGGCTACACCTTC. It codes for CASRGVNWHRNYYGYTF.